These 23 T cell receptor beta chains were all obtained from the same sample, sequenced in a study of cytomegalovirus exposure and HLA in healthy donors. PCR amplification relied on 60 Vbeta primers (plus 13 Jbeta primers). Assay: immunoSEQ multiplex PCR; the TCRdb copy retains only in-frame clones and omits some. Here the sample spans roughly 130,000 clones, approximately 81% being singletons. What was sequenced was PBMCs. All receptors come from a young man in good health and CMV-seronegative.

The sample holds one count of this clone. The J gene is TRBJ1-3, the V gene TRBV4-3; TRBD1 matches 7 bases. CDR1 and CDR2 from the germline V gene are LGHNA and YSLEER. The trim removed 3 bases at V and 1 base at J, leaving 9 bases unmatched. The CDR3 totals 17 residues. CDR3 protein: CASSQLRGTVSGNTIYF. Here the CDR3 DNA reads TGCGCCAGCAGCCAGCTAAGAGGGACAGTGTCTGGAAACACCATATATTTT.

V and J are TRBV19 and TRBJ2-7, with 9 bases that match TRBD1. Trimming cost V 9 bases and J 5 bases; bases outside gene matches: 8. The CDR3 has 13 amino acids. CDR1 is LNHDA, CDR2 SQIVND, per germline (reference sequence). CDR3 in DNA: TGTGCCAGCCGCGGACAGGGGAGGCACGAGCAGTACTTC. Translated: CASRGQGRHEQYF.

The chain has TRBV2 and TRBJ1-6; TRBD1 aligns across 7 bases. Germline CDR1 reads SNHLY; CDR2 reads FYNNEI. This CDR3 has 16 residues. Losses at the gene ends were 8 bases for V and 7 bases for J; bases not matched to a gene: 14. As DNA, the CDR3 is TGTGCCAGCCAGAAAGAACCGGGACAGCTGAATTCACCCCTCCACTTT. It translates to CASQKEPGQLNSPLHF.

The J gene is TRBJ2-3, the V gene TRBV30; tentatively, D is TRBD2 (6 bases). Trimming took off 0 bases at V and 3 bases at J, with 13 bases between the two ends. Germline V gene sequence: CDR1 GTSNPN, CDR2 SVGIG (reference sequence). The CDR3 extends over 15 amino acids. The CDR3 spells CAWSVWAGRTDTQYF. The DNA for the CDR3 is TGTGCCTGGAGTGTGTGGGCAGGGAGGACAGATACGCAGTATTTT. Full variable domain (remainder filled in from reference TRBV30 and TRBJ2-3): SQTIHQWPATLVQPVGSPLSLECTVEGTSNPNLYWYRQAAGRGLQLLFYSVGIGQISSEVPQNLSASRPQDRQFILSSKKLLLSDSGFYLCAWSVWAGRTDTQYFGPGTRLTVL.

This clone was counted only a few times. This chain links TRBV10-3 with TRBJ2-3; D might be TRBD1 (5 bases). The germline gives CDR1 ENHRY, CDR2 SYGVKD. Between the trimmed V and J ends, which lost 1 base and 0 bases, there was a span of 11 bases. The CDR3 runs 16 residues. The CDR3 DNA is TGTGCCATCAGTGAGTTAGATCCAGGGAGCACAGATACGCAGTATTTT. It codes for CAISELDPGSTDTQYF.

The chain is built from TRBV11-2 and TRBJ2-3; D is undetermined. This CDR3 is built from 15 residues. Trimming removed 3 bases at V and 0 bases at J, with 10 bases between. Germline loops: CDR1 SGHAT, CDR2 FQNNGV. CDR3 sequence: CASSLESPSTDTQYF. CDR3 coding DNA: TGTGCCAGCAGCTTGGAGTCCCCAAGCACAGATACGCAGTATTTT.

This chain links TRBV15 with TRBJ2-6; possibly TRBD1 for D (5 bases). Trimming removed 0 bases from V and 3 bases from J, with 24 bases in between. The CDR3 extends over 21 amino acids. Germline CDR1 LNHNV, CDR2 YYDKDF (reference sequence). CDR3 amino acids: CATSRDLKLGRVRFGANVLTF. The CDR3 DNA reads TGTGCCACCAGCAGAGATCTCAAACTGGGCAGGGTTCGATTTGGGGCCAACGTCCTGACTTTC.

The chain recombines TRBV10-1 with TRBJ1-1, with a tentative D call TRBD1 (6 bases). The CDR3 contains 15 residues. Trimming removed 6 bases at V and 1 base at J, with 15 bases between. The germline gives CDR1 WNHNN, CDR2 SYGVQD (reference sequence). DNA for the CDR3: TGCGCCAGCAGCGATTCGGGACATCAGAACACTGAAGCTTTCTTT. Translated: CASSDSGHQNTEAFF.

This rearrangement joins TRBV5-1 to TRBJ2-1, with TRBD2 matching 8 bases. The CDR3 is made up of 15 amino acids. Germline-derived CDR1 and CDR2 are SGHRS and YFSETQ. V trimming: 2 bases; J trimming: 1 base; junction bases outside the gene matches: 2. The CDR3 bases are TGCGCCAGCAGCTTAGCGGGGGCTTCCTACAATGAGCAGTTCTTC. This codes for CASSLAGASYNEQFF.

The gene calls are TRBV18 and TRBJ2-5; D not resolved. This CDR3 comprises 12 residues. From germline, CDR1 is KGHSH and CDR2 LQKENI. Between the trimmed V and J ends, which lost 2 bases and 2 bases, there was a span of 3 bases. The CDR3 DNA reads TGTGCCAGCTCACCATCTCAAGAGACCCAGTACTTC. Translation: CASSPSQETQYF.

The chain recombines TRBV11-3 with TRBJ2-7, with TRBD1 identical over 10 bases. J gave up 5 bases and V 5 bases, and 12 bases lay outside the gene matches. The CDR3 is 16 residues long. CDR1 and CDR2 (germline): SGHNT, YENEEA. The CDR3 DNA reads TGTGCCAGCAGCCCGGGACAGGGGCCTTCCCAGGACGAGCAGTACTTC. It is translated as CASSPGQGPSQDEQYF.

A few counts support this clone. The chain recombines TRBV5-1 with TRBJ2-3, with 11 bases that match TRBD2. The CDR3 loop spans 15 amino acids. In germline, CDR1 is SGHRS, CDR2 YFSETQ. J lost 5 bases, V lost 4 bases, and 6 bases had no gene match. The CDR3 here is CASSRWLAGGDTQYF. CDR3 nucleotides: TGCGCCAGCAGCCGATGGCTAGCGGGGGGAGATACGCAGTATTTT.

This chain joins TRBV6-4 and TRBJ2-1; 9 nucleotides line up with TRBD1. Germline V CDR1 and CDR2: MRHNA, SNTAGT. V lost 4 bases, J lost 3 bases, and 1 base stayed unmatched. The CDR3 is 14 residues long. The chain's CDR3 is CASSVGQGYNEQFF. The CDR3 DNA reads TGTGCCAGCAGTGTGGGACAGGGCTACAATGAGCAGTTCTTC.

The V gene is TRBV21-1, the J gene TRBJ1-5; the table's D call of TRBD1 was not tested on the DNA. TRBV21-1 is designated a pseudogene. This CDR3 has 20 amino acids. CDR3 protein: CASSTRTGFWRTNSNQPQHF. In DNA form, the CDR3 reads TGTGCCAGCAGCACAAGGACAGGCTTTTGGAGGACTAATAGCAATCAGCCCCAGCATTTT.

The rearrangement links TRBV9 to TRBJ1-5; possible D gene TRBD1, 6 bases. The CDR3 spans 16 residues. The V gene lost 3 bases and the J gene lost 1 base, with 14 bases spanning the gap. Germline CDR1 SGDLS, CDR2 YYNGEE. The CDR3 region has the DNA TGTGCCAGCAGCGAGGGGGGAGGGGAAAGCAATCAGCCCCAGCATTTT. Translating gives CASSEGGGESNQPQHF.

The J gene is TRBJ2-7, the V gene TRBV6-1, with D tentatively TRBD1 (5 bases). CDR1 and CDR2 from the germline V gene are MNHNS and SASEGT. The V gene lost 2 bases and the J gene lost 5 bases, with 19 bases spanning the gap. There are 16 residues in the CDR3. CDR3 protein: CASSELSGRATDEQYF. The CDR3 DNA is TGTGCCAGCAGTGAACTATCGGGCAGGGCCACAGACGAGCAGTACTTC.

This rearrangement joins TRBV6-1 to TRBJ1-6, with D possibly being TRBD1 (5 bases). Deletions cut 1 base from V and 7 bases from J, with 11 bases between. The germline CDR1 and CDR2 sequences are MNHNS and SASEGT. The CDR3 runs to 15 residues. The CDR3 DNA reads TGTGCCAGCAGTGAAGATCCAGGACAAAATTCACCCCTCCACTTT. It is translated as CASSEDPGQNSPLHF.

This rearrangement joins TRBV19 to TRBJ1-1; a weak D match, TRBD1 (5 bases). The germline CDR1 and CDR2 sequences are LNHDA and SQIVND (reference sequence). The CDR3 runs 14 residues. Trimming removed 5 bases from V and 4 bases from J, with 14 bases in between. The CDR3 reads CASSRKTGVTEAFF. The DNA of the CDR3 is TGTGCCAGTAGTCGAAAAACAGGTGTCACTGAAGCTTTCTTT. Filled out from reference TRBV19 and TRBJ1-1, the complete variable domain reads DGGITQSPKYLFRKEGQNVTLSCEQNLNHDAMYWYRQDPGQGLRLIYYSQIVNDFQKGDIAEGYSVSREKKESFPLTVTSAQKNPTAFYLCASSRKTGVTEAFFGQGTRLTVV.

The rearrangement uses TRBV29-1 and TRBJ1-4, with D unresolved. The CDR3 loop spans 11 amino acids. Germline V gene sequence: CDR1 SQVTM, CDR2 ANQGSEA. V lost 5 bases, J lost 11 bases, and 12 bases lay in between. CDR3 residues: CSVWTPGKLFF. The CDR3 region has the DNA TGCAGCGTTTGGACTCCCGGGAAACTGTTTTTT.

This clone was observed a single time. V is TRBV10-1 and J is TRBJ2-7; D may be TRBD1 (6 bases). Germline CDR1 WNHNN, CDR2 SYGVQD (reference sequence). The CDR3 contains 14 residues. The V end lost 10 bases, the J end lost 2 bases, and 18 bases lay between the germline ends. The CDR3 spells CATSGDLSPYEQYF. The DNA of the CDR3 is TGCGCCACCTCAGGGGACCTCTCCCCCTACGAGCAGTACTTC.

V is TRBV5-6 and J is TRBJ1-2; 8 bases line up with TRBD1. The germline V gene has CDR1 SGHDT and CDR2 YYEEEE. The CDR3 runs 13 residues. Trimming removed 10 bases from V and 6 bases from J; junction bases left unmatched: 11. CDR3 DNA sequence: TGTGCCCCCGCGGACAGGGACCCTCATGGCTACACCTTC. Residues: CAPADRDPHGYTF.

This chain links TRBV7-6 with TRBJ2-7; TRBD1 matches 10 bases. The V gene end was trimmed by 6 bases and the J gene end by 3 bases; junction bases not matched to a gene: 5. Looked up from germline, CDR1 is SGHVS and CDR2 is FNYEAQ. The CDR3 is 14 amino acids. The CDR3 DNA sequence: TGTGCCAGCAGTGGGGACAGGGGTTACTACGAGCAGTACTTC. Residues: CASSGDRGYYEQYF.

V and J are TRBV9 and TRBJ2-7, with 10 bases lining up with TRBD1. The ends lost 0 bases at V and 1 base at J; junction bases unmatched: 4. The V gene's germline CDR1 is SGDLS and CDR2 YYNGEE. This CDR3 comprises 16 residues. The CDR3 is CASSVDGTGESYEQYF. The CDR3 coding sequence is TGTGCCAGCAGCGTAGATGGGACAGGGGAATCCTACGAGCAGTACTTC.